This T cell receptor (beta chain) was observed in a study of cytomegalovirus exposure and HLA in healthy donors. Whole-study findings and limits: The authors considered a cluster of highly shared sequence variants likely to be a sequencing artifact. The study listed 164 cytomegalovirus-associated TCR beta chains.

For this clone: The antigen is undetermined.

It was with 60 Vbeta and 13 Jbeta primers that the PCR ran. Measured with immunoSEQ multiplex PCR; TCRdb has only the in-frame clones, and not every one. The data show 90,000 to 120,000 clones, roughly three quarters seen once. This CDR3 spans 14 amino acids. Trimming removed 5 bases from V and 6 bases from J, with 14 bases in between. The V gene's germline CDR1 is SNHLY and CDR2 FYNNEI. Source material: PBMCs. The TCR comes from a woman in her 40s in good health and CMV-seronegative. The chain uses TRBV2 and TRBJ1-5; no reliable D call. The CDR3 sequence is CASSSGEGFQPQHF. CDR3 in DNA: TGTGCCAGCAGTTCCGGGGAGGGCTTTCAGCCCCAGCATTTT.